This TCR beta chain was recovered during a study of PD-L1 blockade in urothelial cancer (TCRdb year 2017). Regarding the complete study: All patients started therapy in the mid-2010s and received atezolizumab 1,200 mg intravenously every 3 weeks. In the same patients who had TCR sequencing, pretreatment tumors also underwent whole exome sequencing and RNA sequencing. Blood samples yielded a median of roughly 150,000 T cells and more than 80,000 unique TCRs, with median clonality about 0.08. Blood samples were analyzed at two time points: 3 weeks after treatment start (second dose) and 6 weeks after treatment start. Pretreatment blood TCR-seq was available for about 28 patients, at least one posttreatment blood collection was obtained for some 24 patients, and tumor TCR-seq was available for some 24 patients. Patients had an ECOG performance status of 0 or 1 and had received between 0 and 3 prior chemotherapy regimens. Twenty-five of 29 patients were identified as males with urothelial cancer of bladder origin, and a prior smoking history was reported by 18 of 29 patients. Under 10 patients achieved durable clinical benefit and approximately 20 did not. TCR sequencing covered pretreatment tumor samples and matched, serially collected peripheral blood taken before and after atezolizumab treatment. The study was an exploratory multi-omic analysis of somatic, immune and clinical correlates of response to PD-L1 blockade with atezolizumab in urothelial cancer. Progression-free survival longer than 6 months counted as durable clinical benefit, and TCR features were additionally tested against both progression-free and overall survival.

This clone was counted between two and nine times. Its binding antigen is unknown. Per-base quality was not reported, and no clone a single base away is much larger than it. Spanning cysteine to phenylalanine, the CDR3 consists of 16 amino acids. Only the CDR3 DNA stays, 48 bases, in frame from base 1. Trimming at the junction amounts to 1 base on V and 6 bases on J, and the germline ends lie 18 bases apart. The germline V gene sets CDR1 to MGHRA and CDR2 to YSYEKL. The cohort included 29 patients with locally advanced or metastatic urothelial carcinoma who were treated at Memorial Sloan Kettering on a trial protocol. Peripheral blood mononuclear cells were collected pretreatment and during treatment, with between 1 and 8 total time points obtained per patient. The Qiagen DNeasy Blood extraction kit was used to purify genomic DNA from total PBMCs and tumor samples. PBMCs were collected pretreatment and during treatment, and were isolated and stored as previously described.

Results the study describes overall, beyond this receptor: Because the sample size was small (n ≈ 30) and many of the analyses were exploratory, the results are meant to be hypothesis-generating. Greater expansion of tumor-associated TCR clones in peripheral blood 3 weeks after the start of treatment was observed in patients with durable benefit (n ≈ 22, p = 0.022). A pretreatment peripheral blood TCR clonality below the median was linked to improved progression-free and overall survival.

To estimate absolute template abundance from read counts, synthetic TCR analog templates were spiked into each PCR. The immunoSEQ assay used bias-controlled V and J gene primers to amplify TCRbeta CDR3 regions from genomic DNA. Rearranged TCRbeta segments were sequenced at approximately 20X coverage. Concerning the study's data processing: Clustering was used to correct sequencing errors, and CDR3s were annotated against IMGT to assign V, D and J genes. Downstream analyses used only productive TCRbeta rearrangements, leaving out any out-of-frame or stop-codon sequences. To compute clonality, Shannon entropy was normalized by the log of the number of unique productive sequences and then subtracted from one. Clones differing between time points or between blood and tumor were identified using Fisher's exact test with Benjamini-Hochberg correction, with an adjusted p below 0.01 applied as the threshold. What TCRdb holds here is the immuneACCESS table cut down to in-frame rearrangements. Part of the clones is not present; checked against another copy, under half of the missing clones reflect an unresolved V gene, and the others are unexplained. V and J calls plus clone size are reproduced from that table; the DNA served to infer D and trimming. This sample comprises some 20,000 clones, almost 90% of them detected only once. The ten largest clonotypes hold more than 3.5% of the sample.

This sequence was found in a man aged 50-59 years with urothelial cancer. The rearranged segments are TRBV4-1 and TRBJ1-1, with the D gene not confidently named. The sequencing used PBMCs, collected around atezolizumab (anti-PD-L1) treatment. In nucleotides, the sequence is TGCGCCAGCAGCCAAGTTCTATCGGTGAATCGGGCTGAAGCTTTCTTT. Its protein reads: CASSQVLSVNRAEAFF.